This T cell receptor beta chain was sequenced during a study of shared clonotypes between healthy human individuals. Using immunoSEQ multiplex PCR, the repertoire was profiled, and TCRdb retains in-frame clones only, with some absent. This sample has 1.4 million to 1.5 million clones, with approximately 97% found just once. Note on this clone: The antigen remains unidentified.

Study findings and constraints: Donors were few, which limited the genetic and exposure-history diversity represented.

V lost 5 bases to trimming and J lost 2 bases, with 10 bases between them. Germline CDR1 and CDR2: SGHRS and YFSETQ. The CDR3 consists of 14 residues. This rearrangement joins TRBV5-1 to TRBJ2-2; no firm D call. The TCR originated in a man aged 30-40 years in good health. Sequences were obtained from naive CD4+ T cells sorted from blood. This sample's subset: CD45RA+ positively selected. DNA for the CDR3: TGCGCCAGCAGTCGTACTACTAACACCGGGGAGCTGTTTTTT. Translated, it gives CASSRTTNTGELFF.